Presented here are 21 T cell receptor beta chains from one specimen sequenced in a study of blood T cell repertoires in COVID-19. The repertoire was sequenced with immunoSEQ multiplex PCR; TCRdb's copy has only in-frame clones and lacks some. The sample carries around 260,000 clones, roughly 90% recorded once. The sequenced material came from peripheral blood. The receptors come from a human donor in a cohort sampled during active COVID-19.

The chain combines TRBV4-1 with TRBJ2-7; maybe TRBD1 (6 bases). This CDR3 spans 14 amino acids. Trimming removed 5 bases at V and 5 bases at J, with 16 bases between. Germline V gene lookup returns CDR1 MGHRA and CDR2 YSYEKL. This CDR3 reads CASSSQTHRDEQYF. The CDR3 nucleotides read TGCGCCAGCAGCTCTCAGACCCACAGGGACGAGCAGTACTTC.

The chain combines TRBV7-9 with TRBJ2-7; D unclear. Looked up from germline, CDR1 is SEHNR and CDR2 is FQNEAQ (reference sequence). This CDR3 spans 14 amino acids. V dropped 1 base and J dropped 1 base, with 8 bases sitting between them. The CDR3 nucleotides are TGTGCCAGCAGCTTAGACTTAGCTTCCTACGAGCAGTACTTC. Translated, it gives CASSLDLASYEQYF. Combining the CDR3 with reference TRBV7-9 and TRBJ2-7 gives the whole variable domain DTGVSQNPRHKITKRGQNVTFRCDPISEHNRLYWYRQTLGQGPEFLTYFQNEAQLEKSRLLSDRFSAERPKGSFSTLEIQRTEQGDSAMYLCASSLDLASYEQYFGPGTRLTVT.

The chain is built from TRBV6-5 and TRBJ2-7; 7 bases are shared with TRBD1. This CDR3 contains 13 residues. The junction had 2 bases not matched to a gene; V was cut back by 6 bases and J by 0 bases. Germline CDR1 MNHEY, CDR2 SVGAGI. The CDR3 protein is CASRGQSSYEQYF. For the CDR3, the DNA is TGTGCCAGCAGGGGACAGAGCTCCTACGAGCAGTACTTC.

The sample holds one count of this clone. The chain recombines TRBV19 with TRBJ1-1, with D uncertain. The CDR3 extends over 16 amino acids. Germline V gene sequence: CDR1 LNHDA, CDR2 SQIVND (reference sequence). Trimming took 3 bases from V and 0 from J, leaving 14 bases between them. Written as DNA, the CDR3 is TGTGCCAGTAGTATTCGAGCGTACGGCATGAACACTGAAGCTTTCTTT. It codes for CASSIRAYGMNTEAFF.

The genes are TRBV3-1 (or the pseudogene TRBV3-2) and TRBJ2-3; 12 positions match TRBD2. The CDR3 consists of 18 residues. V shed 0 bases and J 2 bases; nucleotides not matched to a gene: 6. The germline CDR1 and CDR2 sequences are LGHDT and YNNKEL (reference sequence). As DNA, the CDR3 is TGTGCCAGCAGCCAAGAGGGCCTAGCGGGGGGGCCCACAGATACGCAGTATTTT. It is translated as CASSQEGLAGGPTDTQYF.

CDR3 sequence (DNA): TGTGCCAGCAGCTTGACGGGACTCCTCCTGACCGGGGAGCTGTTTTTT. Its protein is CASSLTGLLLTGELFF. The chain is built from TRBV7-3 and TRBJ2-2; tentative D call: TRBD2 (6 bases). Germline V gene sequence: CDR1 SGHTA, CDR2 FQGTGA. There are 16 residues in the CDR3. Trimming pared 3 bases from V and 5 bases from J, leaving 16 bases between.

The chain has TRBV6-7 and TRBJ1-5; D may be TRBD1 (6 bases). TRBV6-7 is an ORF, with its function uncertain. CDR3 length: 16 amino acids. V lost 4 bases and J 1 base, leaving 14 bases between the germline ends. CDR3 nucleotides: TGTGCCAGCAGTTGCGACGGGACATTGAGCAATCAGCCCCAGCATTTT. Its protein is CASSCDGTLSNQPQHF.

The chain uses TRBV28 and TRBJ1-3; no clear D. This CDR3 comprises 12 residues. V was trimmed by 7 bases and J by 9 bases, leaving 13 bases between them. The germline V gene has CDR1 MDHEN and CDR2 SYDVKM. CDR3 sequence (DNA): TGTGCCAGCACTCGCACTAGCGGCACCATATATTTT. Translating gives CASTRTSGTIYF.

The chain is built from TRBV21-1 and TRBJ1-5; the table calls TRBD1, which could not be checked here. TRBV21-1 is given as a pseudogene. CDR3 length equals 15 residues. CDR3 sequence reads: CASSNFGKYHQPQHF. The DNA for the CDR3 is TGTGCCAGCAGCAATTTTGGCAAATACCATCAGCCCCAGCATTTT.

V gene TRBV7-9 combines with J gene TRBJ1-1; D unclear. CDR3 length: 16 residues. Germline V CDR1 and CDR2: SEHNR, FQNEAQ (reference sequence). Trimming shortened V by 2 bases and J by 1 base, and 14 bases separated the two germline ends. Written as DNA, the CDR3 is TGTGCCAGCAGCTTACTTGGTGAGCTAGGGAACACTGAAGCTTTCTTT. This sequence encodes CASSLLGELGNTEAFF.

This clone was seen only a few times. V and J are TRBV7-3 and TRBJ1-2; 10 positions agree with TRBD1. The CDR3 contains 15 residues. Trimming took 5 bases from V and 0 from J; bases not matched to a gene: 3. Germline V gene sequence: CDR1 SGHTA, CDR2 FQGTGA. The CDR3 region has the DNA TGTGCCAGCAGCCCGGGGACAGGGGCTAACTATGGCTACACCTTC. It is translated as CASSPGTGANYGYTF.

This clone appeared a few times. The sample has other DNA sequences that encode this CDR3 too. The chain couples TRBV4-3 to TRBJ1-2; D may be TRBD1 (6 bases). The ends were cut back, 0 bases at V and 2 bases at J, with 7 bases in the middle. The length of the CDR3 is 14 residues. In germline, CDR1 is LGHNA, CDR2 YSLEER. For the CDR3, the DNA is TGCGCCAGCAGCCAAGAGACAGGAAACTATGGCTACACCTTC. Translated: CASSQETGNYGYTF.

The CDR3 DNA reads TGCGCCAGCAGCCAACCCGAGACTAGTAGGCCGCAGTATTTT. Translated: CASSQPETSRPQYF. The rearrangement joins TRBV4-3 to TRBJ2-3, with D possibly TRBD2 on 6 matching bases. CDR1 is LGHNA and CDR2 is YSLEER in the germline V gene. Trimming pared 2 bases from V and 10 bases from J, leaving 16 bases between. This CDR3 contains 14 residues.

This chain joins TRBV19 and TRBJ1-4; tentatively, D is TRBD1 (6 bases). Germline V gene data show CDR1 as LNHDA and CDR2 as SQIVND (reference sequence). This CDR3 has 15 amino acids. With 7 bases removed from V and 3 bases from J, the gap between germline ends came to 15 bases. The CDR3 DNA reads TGTGCCAGTACCCGCGACAGGACTCCTAATGAAAAACTGTTTTTT. The encoded protein is CASTRDRTPNEKLFF.

This clone was detected once. The chain links TRBV25-1 to TRBJ1-2; 7 bases fit TRBD1. CDR3 size: 18 residues. Germline trimming cut 3 bases from V and 3 bases from J; bases unmatched to any gene: 16. Germline CDR1 is MGHDK and CDR2 is SYGVNS. The CDR3 sequence is CASSDVRIKGGPYYGYTF. Here the CDR3 DNA reads TGTGCCAGCAGTGATGTGCGTATAAAAGGGGGCCCTTACTATGGCTACACCTTC.

The chain uses TRBV5-1 and TRBJ2-3; TRBD1 might be the D (5 bases). Germline CDR1 and CDR2: SGHRS and YFSETQ. The CDR3 totals 16 residues. Trimming cost V 5 bases and J 0 bases, with 16 bases left between them. The chain's CDR3 is CASRARDSSSTDTQYF. The CDR3 DNA is TGCGCCAGCAGGGCTCGCGACAGCTCTAGCACAGATACGCAGTATTTT.

The chain combines TRBV14 with TRBJ2-7, with a tentative D call TRBD2 (6 bases). Germline CDR1 reads SGHDN; CDR2 reads FVKESK. Trimming removed 4 bases from V and 5 bases from J, with 21 bases in between. The CDR3 loop spans 16 amino acids. In DNA form, the CDR3 reads TGTGCCAGCAGCCTTCTGGGCGGCGGGACTTGGGACGAGCAGTACTTC. This codes for CASSLLGGGTWDEQYF.

Only one count was recorded for this clone. The V call is TRBV5-4, the J call TRBJ1-2, with TRBD1 matching 7 bases. The CDR3 runs 12 residues. V lost 7 bases, J lost 2 bases, and 2 bases stayed unmatched. Germline lookup yields CDR1 SGHNT and CDR2 YYREEE (reference sequence). CDR3 nucleotides: TGTGCCAGCGGGGACAGAAACTATGGCTACACCTTC. It encodes CASGDRNYGYTF.

A single count supports this clone. This chain connects TRBV20-1 to TRBJ2-7; D not certain. The CDR3 is 12 residues long. Trimming cost V 3 bases and J 7 bases, with 13 bases left between them. Germline assignment: CDR1 DFQATT and CDR2 SNEGSKA (reference sequence). The CDR3 region is CSASPSEREQYF. For the CDR3, the DNA is TGCAGTGCTAGTCCCTCTGAGCGTGAGCAGTACTTC.

J is TRBJ1-2 and V is TRBV19; 7 bases fit TRBD1. The CDR3 has 15 amino acids. Germline V gene lookup returns CDR1 LNHDA and CDR2 SQIVND (reference sequence). Trimming removed 5 bases from V and 4 bases from J; junction bases left unmatched: 10. CDR3 DNA: TGTGCCAGTAGTTCAGGACAGGCCTTTAGCTATGGCTACACCTTC. It yields the protein CASSSGQAFSYGYTF.

V usage is TRBV11-1 and J usage is TRBJ2-2; a weak D match, TRBD2 (5 bases). Trimming took 7 bases from V and 5 from J, leaving 11 bases between them. The CDR3 extends over 13 amino acids. Germline CDR1 reads SGHAT; CDR2 reads FQDESV (reference sequence). The CDR3 sequence: CASTFTGTGELFF. The DNA for the CDR3 is TGTGCCAGCACCTTTACGGGGACCGGGGAGCTGTTTTTT.